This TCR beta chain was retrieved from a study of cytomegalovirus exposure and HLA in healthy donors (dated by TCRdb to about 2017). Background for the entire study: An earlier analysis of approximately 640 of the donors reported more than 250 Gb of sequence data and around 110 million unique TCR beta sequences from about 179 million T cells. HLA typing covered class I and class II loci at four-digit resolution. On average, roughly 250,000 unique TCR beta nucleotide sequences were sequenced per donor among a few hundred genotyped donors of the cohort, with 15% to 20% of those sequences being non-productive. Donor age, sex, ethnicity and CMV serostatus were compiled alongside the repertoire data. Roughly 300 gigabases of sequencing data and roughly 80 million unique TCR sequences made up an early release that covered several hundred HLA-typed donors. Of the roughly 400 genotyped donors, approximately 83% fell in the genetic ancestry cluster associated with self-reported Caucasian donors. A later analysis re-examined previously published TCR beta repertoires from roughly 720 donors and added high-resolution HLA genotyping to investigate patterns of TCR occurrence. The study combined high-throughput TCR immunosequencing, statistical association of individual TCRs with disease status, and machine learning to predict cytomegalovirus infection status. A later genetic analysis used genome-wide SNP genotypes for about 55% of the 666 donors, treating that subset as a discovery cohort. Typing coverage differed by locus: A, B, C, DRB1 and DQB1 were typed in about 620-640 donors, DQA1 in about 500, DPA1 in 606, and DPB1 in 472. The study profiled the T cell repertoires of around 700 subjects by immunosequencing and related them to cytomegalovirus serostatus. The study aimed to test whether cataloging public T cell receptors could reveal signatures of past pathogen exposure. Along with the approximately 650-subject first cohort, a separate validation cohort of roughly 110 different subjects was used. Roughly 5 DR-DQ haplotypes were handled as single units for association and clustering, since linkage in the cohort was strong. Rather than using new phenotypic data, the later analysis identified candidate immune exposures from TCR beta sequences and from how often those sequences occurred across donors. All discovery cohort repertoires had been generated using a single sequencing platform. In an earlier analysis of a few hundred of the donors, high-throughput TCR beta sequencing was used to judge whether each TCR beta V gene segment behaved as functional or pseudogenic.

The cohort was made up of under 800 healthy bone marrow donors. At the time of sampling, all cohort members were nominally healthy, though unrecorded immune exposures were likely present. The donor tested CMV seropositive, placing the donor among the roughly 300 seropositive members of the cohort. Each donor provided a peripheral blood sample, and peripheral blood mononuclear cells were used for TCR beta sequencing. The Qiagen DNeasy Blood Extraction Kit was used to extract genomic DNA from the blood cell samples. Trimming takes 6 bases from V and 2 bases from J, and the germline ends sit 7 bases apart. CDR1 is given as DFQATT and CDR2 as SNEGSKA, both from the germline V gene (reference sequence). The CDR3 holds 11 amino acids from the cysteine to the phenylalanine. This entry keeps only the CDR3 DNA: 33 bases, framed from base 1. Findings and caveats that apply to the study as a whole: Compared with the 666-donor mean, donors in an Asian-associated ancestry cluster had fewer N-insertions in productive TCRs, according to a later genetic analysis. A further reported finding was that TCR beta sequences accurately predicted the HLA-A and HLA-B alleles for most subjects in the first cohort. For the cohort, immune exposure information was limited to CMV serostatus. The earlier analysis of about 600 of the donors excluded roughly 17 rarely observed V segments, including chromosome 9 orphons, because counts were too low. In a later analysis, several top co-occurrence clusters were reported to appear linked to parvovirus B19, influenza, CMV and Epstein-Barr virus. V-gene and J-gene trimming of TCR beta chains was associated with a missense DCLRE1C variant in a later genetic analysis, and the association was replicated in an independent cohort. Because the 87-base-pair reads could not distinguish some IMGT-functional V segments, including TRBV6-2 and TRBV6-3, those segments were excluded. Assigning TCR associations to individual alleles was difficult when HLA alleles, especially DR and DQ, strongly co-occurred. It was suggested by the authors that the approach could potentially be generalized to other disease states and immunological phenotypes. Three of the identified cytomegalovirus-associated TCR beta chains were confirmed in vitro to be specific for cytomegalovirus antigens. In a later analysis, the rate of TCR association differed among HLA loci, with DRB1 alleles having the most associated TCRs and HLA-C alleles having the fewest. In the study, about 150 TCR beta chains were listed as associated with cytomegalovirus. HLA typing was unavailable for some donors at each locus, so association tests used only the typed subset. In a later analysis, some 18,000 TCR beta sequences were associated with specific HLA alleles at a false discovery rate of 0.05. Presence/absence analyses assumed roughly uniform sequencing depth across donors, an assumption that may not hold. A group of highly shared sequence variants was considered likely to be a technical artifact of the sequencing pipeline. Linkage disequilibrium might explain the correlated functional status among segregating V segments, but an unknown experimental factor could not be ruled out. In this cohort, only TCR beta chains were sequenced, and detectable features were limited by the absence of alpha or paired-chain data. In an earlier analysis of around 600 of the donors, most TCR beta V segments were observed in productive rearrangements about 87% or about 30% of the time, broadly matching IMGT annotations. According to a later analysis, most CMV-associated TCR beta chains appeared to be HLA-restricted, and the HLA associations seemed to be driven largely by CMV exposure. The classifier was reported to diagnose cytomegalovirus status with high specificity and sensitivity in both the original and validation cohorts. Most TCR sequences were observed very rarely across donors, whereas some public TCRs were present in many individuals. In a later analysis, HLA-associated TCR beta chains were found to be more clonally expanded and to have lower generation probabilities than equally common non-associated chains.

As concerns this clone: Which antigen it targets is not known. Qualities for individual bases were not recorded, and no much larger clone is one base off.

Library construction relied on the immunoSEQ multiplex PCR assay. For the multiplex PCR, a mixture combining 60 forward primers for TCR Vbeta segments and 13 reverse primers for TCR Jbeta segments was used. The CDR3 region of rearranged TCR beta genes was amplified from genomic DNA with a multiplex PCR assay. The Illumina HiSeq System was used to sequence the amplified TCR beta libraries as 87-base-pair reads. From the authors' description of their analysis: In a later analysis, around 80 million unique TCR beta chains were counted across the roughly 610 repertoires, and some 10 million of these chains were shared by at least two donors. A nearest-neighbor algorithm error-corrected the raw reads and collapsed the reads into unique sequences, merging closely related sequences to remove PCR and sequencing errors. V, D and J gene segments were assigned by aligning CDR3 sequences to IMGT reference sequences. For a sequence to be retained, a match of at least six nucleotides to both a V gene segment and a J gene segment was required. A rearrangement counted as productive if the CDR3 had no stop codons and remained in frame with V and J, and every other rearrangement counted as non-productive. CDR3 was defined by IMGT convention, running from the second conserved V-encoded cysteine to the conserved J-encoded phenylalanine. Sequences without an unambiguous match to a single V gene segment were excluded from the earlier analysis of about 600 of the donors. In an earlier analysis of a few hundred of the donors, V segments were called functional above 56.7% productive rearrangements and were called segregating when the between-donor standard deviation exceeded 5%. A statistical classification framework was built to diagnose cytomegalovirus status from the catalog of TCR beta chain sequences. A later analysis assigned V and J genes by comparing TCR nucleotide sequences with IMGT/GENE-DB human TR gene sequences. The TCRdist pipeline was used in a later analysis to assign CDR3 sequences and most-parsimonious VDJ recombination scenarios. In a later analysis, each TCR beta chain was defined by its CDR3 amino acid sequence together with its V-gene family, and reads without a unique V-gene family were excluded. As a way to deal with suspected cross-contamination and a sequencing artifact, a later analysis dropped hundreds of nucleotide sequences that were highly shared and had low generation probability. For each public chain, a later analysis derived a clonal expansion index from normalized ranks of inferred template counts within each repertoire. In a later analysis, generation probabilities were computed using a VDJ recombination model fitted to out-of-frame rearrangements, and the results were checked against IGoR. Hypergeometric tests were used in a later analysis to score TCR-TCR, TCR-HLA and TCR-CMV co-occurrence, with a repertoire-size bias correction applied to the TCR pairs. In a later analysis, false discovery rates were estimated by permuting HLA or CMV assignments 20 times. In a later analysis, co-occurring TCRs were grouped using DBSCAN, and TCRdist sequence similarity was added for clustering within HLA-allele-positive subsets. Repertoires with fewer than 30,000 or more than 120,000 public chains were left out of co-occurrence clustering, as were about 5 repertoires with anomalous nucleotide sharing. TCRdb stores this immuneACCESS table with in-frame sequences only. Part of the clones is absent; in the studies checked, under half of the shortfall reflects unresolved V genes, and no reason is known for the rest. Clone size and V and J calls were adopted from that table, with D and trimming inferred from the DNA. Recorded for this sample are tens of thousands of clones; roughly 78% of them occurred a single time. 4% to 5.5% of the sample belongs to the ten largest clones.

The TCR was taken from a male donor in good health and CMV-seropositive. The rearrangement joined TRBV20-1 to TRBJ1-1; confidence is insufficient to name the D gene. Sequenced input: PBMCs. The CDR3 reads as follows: CSAGDNTEAFF. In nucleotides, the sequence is TGCAGTGCCGGGGATAACACTGAAGCTTTCTTT.